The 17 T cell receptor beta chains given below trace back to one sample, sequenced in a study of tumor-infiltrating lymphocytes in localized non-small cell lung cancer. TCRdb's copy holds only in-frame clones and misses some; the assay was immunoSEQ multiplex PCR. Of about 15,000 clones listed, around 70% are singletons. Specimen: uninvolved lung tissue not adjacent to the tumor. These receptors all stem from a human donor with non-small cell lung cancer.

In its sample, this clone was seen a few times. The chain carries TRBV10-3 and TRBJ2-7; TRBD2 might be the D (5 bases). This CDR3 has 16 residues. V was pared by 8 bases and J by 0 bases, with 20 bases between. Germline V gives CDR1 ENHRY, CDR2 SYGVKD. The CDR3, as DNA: TGTGCCATCCAGGATAGCGCCGAGCAAGCCTCCTACGAGCAGTACTTC. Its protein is CAIQDSAEQASYEQYF.

The CDR3 reads CASSGQQGLISEKLFF. DNA for the CDR3: TGTGCCAGCAGTGGGCAACAGGGCTTAATCAGCGAAAAACTGTTTTTT. The J gene is TRBJ1-4, the V gene TRBV6-1; TRBD1 might be the D (6 bases). Germline V gene sequence: CDR1 MNHNS, CDR2 SASEGT. V lost 4 bases to trimming and J lost 8 bases, with 20 bases between them. The CDR3 sequence is 16 residues long.

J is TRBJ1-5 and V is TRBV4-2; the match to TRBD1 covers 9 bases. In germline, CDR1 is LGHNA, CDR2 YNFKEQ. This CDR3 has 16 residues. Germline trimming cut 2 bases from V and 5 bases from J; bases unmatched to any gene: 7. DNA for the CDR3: TGTGCCAGCAGCCAATCGGGACAGGGTCTTGATCAGCCCCAGCATTTT. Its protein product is CASSQSGQGLDQPQHF.

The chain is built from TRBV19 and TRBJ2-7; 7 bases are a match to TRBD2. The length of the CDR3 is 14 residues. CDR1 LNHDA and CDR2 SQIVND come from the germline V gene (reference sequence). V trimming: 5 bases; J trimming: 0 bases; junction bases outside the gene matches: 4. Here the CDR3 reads CASSQLAASYEQYF. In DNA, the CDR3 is TGTGCCAGTAGTCAGCTAGCGGCCTCCTACGAGCAGTACTTC.

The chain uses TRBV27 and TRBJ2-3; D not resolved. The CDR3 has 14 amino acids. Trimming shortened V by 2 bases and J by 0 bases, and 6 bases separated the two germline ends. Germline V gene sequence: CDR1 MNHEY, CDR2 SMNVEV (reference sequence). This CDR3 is CASSLVRSTDTQYF. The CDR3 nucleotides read TGTGCCAGCAGTTTAGTCCGAAGCACAGATACGCAGTATTTT.

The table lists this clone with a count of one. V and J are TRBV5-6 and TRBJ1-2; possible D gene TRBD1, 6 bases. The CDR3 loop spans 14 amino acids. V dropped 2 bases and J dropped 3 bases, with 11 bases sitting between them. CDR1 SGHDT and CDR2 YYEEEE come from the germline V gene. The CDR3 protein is CASSLQGGDYGYTF. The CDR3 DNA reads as TGTGCCAGCAGCTTACAGGGAGGGGACTATGGCTACACCTTC.

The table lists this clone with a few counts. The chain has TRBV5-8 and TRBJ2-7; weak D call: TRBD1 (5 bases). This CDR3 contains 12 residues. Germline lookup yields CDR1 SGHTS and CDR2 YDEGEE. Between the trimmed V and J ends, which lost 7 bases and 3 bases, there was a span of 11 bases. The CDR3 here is CASGPDSYEQYF. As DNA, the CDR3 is TGTGCCAGCGGCCCAGACAGCTACGAGCAGTACTTC.

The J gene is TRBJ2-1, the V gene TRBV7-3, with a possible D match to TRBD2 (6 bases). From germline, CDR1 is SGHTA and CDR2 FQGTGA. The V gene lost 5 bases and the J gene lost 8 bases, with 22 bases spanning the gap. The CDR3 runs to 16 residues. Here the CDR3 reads CASSPPGASVSDEQFF. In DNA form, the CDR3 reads TGTGCCAGCAGCCCCCCTGGAGCTAGCGTGTCGGATGAGCAGTTCTTC.

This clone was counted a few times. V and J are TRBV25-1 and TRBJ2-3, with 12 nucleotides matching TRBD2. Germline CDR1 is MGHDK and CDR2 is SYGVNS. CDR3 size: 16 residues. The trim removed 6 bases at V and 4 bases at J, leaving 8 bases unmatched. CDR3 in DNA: TGTGCCAGCAGCCCCCGGGCTAGCGGGAGGGCAGATACGCAGTATTTT. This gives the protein CASSPRASGRADTQYF.

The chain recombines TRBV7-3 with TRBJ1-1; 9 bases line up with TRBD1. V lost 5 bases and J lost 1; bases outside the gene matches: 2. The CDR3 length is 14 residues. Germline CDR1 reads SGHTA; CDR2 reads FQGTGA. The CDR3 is CASSKTGGNTEAFF. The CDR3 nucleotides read TGTGCCAGCAGCAAGACAGGGGGGAACACTGAAGCTTTCTTT.

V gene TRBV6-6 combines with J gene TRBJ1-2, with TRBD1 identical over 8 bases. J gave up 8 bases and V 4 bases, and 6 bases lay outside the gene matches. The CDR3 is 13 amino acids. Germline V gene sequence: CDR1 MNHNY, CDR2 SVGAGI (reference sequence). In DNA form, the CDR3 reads TGTGCCAGCAGTTCCACAGGGGGAGTGGGCTACACCTTC. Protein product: CASSSTGGVGYTF.

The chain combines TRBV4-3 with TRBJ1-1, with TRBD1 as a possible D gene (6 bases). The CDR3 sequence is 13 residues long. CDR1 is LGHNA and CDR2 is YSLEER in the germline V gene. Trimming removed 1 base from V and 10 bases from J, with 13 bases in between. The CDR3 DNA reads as TGCGCCAGCAGCCAAGGATTACAGGGTAGAGCTTTCTTT. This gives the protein CASSQGLQGRAFF.

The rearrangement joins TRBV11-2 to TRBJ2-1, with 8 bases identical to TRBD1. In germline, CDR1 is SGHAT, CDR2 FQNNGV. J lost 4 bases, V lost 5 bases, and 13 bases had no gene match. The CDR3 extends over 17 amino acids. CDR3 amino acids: CASSRFRAGGGYNEQFF. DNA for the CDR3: TGTGCCAGCAGCCGCTTCCGGGCAGGGGGCGGATACAATGAGCAGTTCTTC.

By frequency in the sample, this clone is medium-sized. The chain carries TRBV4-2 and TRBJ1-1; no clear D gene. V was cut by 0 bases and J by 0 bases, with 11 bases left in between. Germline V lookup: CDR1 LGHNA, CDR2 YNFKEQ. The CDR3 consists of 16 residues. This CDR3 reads CASSQEGGHLNTEAFF. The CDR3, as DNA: TGTGCCAGCAGCCAAGAGGGTGGGCACCTGAACACTGAAGCTTTCTTT.

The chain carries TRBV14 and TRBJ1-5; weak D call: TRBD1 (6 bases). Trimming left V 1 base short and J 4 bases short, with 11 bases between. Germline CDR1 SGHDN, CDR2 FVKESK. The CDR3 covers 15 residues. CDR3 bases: TGTGCCAGCAGCCAAGTTACAGGGTTAAATCAGCCCCAGCATTTT. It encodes CASSQVTGLNQPQHF.

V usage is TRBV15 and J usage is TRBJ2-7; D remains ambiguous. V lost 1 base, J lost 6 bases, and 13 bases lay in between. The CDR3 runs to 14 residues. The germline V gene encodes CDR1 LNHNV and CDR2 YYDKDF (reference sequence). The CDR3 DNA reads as TGTGCCACCAGCAGAGCCCACCTGTTATCCGAGCAGTACTTC. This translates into CATSRAHLLSEQYF.

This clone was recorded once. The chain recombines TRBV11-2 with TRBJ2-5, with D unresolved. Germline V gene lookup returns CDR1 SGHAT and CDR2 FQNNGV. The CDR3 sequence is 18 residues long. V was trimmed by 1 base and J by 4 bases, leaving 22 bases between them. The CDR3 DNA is TGTGCCAGCAGCTTAGGGTCCTCCGGCAGGTTGTATGGAGAGACCCAGTACTTC. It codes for CASSLGSSGRLYGETQYF.